This T cell receptor beta chain was sequenced in a study of control samples from healthy donors and cancer patients (TCRdb year 2020). The library was produced with the immunoSEQ multiplex PCR assay. TCRdb obtained this table from immuneACCESS and retained in-frame rearrangements with V and J assigned. These tables miss some clones; where compared with another copy, unresolved V genes account for less than half of the shortfall, and the remainder is unexplained. This sample gives some 150,000 clones in total; over 95% of them show up just once. The top ten clonotypes cover approximately 1% of the sample. Note on this clone: Its antigen has not been determined. Base-call qualities are not available, and no considerably larger clone is one nucleotide away.

From the germline V gene (reference sequence), CDR1 is WNHNN and CDR2 is SYGVQD. Trimming at the junction amounts to 0 bases on V and 0 bases on J, and the germline ends lie 10 bases apart. Reading from cysteine to phenylalanine, the CDR3 counts 16 amino acids. The CDR3 DNA has 48 bases and is translated from base 1. This TCR derives from a woman between 25 and 40 years old in good health. Sequenced sample: blood. The chain is encoded by TRBV10-1 joined to TRBJ2-3, with the D segment possibly TRBD1 or TRBD2, each aligning over 6 bases. This receptor carries the CDR3 CASSESSGASTDTQYF. Read as DNA, the sequence is TGCGCCAGCAGTGAGTCCTCGGGGGCCAGCACAGATACGCAGTATTTT.